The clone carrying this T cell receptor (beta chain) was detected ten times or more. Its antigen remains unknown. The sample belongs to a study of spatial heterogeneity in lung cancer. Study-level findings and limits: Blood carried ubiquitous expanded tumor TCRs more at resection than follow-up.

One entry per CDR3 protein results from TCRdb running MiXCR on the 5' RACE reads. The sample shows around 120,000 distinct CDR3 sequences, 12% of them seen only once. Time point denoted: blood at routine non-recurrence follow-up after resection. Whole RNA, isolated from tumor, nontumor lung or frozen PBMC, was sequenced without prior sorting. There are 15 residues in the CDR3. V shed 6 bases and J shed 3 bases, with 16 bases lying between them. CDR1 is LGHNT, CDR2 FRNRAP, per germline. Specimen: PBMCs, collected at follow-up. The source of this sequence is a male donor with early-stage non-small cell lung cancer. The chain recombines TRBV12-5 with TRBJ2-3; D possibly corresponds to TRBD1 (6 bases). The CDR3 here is CASGPGNDRTDTQYF. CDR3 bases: TGTGCTAGTGGACCCGGGAACGACAGGACAGATACGCAGTATTTT.